The source of this TCR beta chain is a study of T cell responses to AZD1222 COVID-19 vaccine. Germline CDR1 reads SGHKS; CDR2 reads YYEKEE (reference sequence). The V gene lost 2 bases and the J gene lost 4 bases, with 10 bases spanning the gap. The CDR3 spans 14 residues. Study-wide findings and caveats: Clonal diversity was possibly underestimated, and the donors were mostly white British, with more females. Reportedly, close to half of spike-specific TCRs are directed against unmutated variant regions.

Researchers grouped second doses given at about 4 or about 12 weeks into one pool. TCRdb's table, derived via immunoSEQ multiplex PCR, lists solely in-frame clones and lacks some. The table lists about 150,000 clones, roughly 90% of them singletons. About this clone itself: Its antigen is unidentified.

The material was peripheral blood, obtained 28 days after the second AZD1222 dose. This TCR came from an adult who received the AZD1222 COVID-19 vaccine. This rearrangement joins TRBV5-5 to TRBJ1-3, with TRBD1 as a possible D gene (6 bases). As DNA, the CDR3 is TGTGCCAGCAGCTTCGGGGGGCCAGGAAACACCATATATTTT. As protein: CASSFGGPGNTIYF.